The rows below give T cell receptor beta chains drawn from one sample of a study of cytomegalovirus exposure and HLA in healthy donors. The protocol was immunoSEQ multiplex PCR, while the TCRdb copy is restricted to in-frame clones and leaves out a portion. This repertoire includes 100,000 to 150,000 clones. Sequencing was performed on PBMCs. The origin of the receptors is a man aged 18-30 years in good health and CMV-seronegative. Both conserved end residues are part of each CDR3. D genes are given only for firm matches.

J gene,D gene,V gene,CDR3 length,CDR3 protein,CDR3 DNA
TRBJ1-2,NA,TRBV7-8,13,CASSSVVNYGYTF,TGTGCCAGCAGCTCGGTAGTGAACTATGGCTACACCTTC
TRBJ2-2,NA,TRBV5-1,14,CASRRPDSTGELFF,TGCGCCAGCAGACGTCCGGACAGCACCGGGGAGCTGTTTTTT
TRBJ1-2,TRBD1,TRBV7-2,17,CASSPKWGTGVVGGYTF,TGTGCCAGCAGCCCAAAATGGGGAACAGGGGTAGTGGGTGGCTACACCTTC
TRBJ2-5,TRBD2,TRBV18,16,CASPPSGRGGQETQYF,TGTGCCAGCCCACCTTCGGGACGGGGGGGCCAAGAGACCCAGTACTTC
TRBJ1-5,NA,TRBV28,16,CASSLNAWGGNQPQHF,TGTGCCAGCAGTTTAAACGCATGGGGGGGCAATCAGCCCCAGCATTTT
TRBJ2-7,NA,TRBV19,15,CASSIDFSGFHEQYF,TGTGCCAGTAGTATAGATTTTTCAGGGTTCCACGAGCAGTACTTC
TRBJ1-4,TRBD1,TRBV6-5,14,CASSHDRVVEKLFF,TGTGCCAGCAGTCACGACAGGGTTGTTGAAAAACTGTTTTTT
TRBJ1-5,NA,TRBV19,12,CAGRGSGQPQHF,TGTGCCGGTCGGGGGAGCGGTCAGCCCCAGCATTTT
TRBJ1-6,TRBD1,TRBV7-3,15,CASSTRQGVNSPLHF,TGTGCCAGCAGCACTAGACAGGGGGTAAATTCACCCCTCCACTTT
TRBJ2-2,NA,TRBV6-4,14,CASSDKEITGELFF,TGTGCCAGCAGTGATAAGGAGATCACCGGGGAGCTGTTTTTT
TRBJ1-1,NA,TRBV6-1,15,CASREVRTAKTEAFF,TGTGCCAGCAGAGAAGTTCGGACAGCAAAAACTGAAGCTTTCTTT
TRBJ1-5,TRBD1,TRBV4-1,17,CASSQHLTGVLGQPQHF,TGCGCCAGCAGCCAACACCTGACAGGGGTTTTAGGACAGCCCCAGCATTTT
TRBJ1-1,TRBD1,TRBV25-1,18,CASSPPIGQGEGNTEAFF,TGTGCCAGCAGTCCCCCGATCGGACAGGGAGAAGGGAACACTGAAGCTTTCTTT
TRBJ2-2,TRBD1,TRBV5-1,15,CASSSQSGGTGELFF,TGCGCCAGCAGCTCGCAATCAGGGGGCACCGGGGAGCTGTTTTTT
TRBJ1-2,TRBD1,TRBV7-9,13,CASSLGQGHGYTF,TGTGCCAGCAGCTTGGGACAGGGACATGGCTACACCTTC
TRBJ1-1,TRBD1,TRBV7-2,17,CASSLPLSTGGNTEAFF,TGTGCCAGCAGCTTACCGCTGAGCACAGGGGGTAACACTGAAGCTTTCTTT
TRBJ2-7,NA,TRBV5-1,14,CASSANRPSYEQYF,TGCGCCAGCAGCGCGAACAGACCCTCCTACGAGCAGTACTTC
TRBJ1-1,NA,TRBV5-1,14,CASSLVAGRSEAFF,TGCGCCAGCAGCTTGGTAGCGGGGAGAAGTGAAGCTTTCTTT
TRBJ1-5,NA,TRBV15,13,CATSSSGNQPQHF,TGTGCCACCAGCTCATCAGGGAATCAGCCCCAGCATTTT
TRBJ1-1,TRBD1,TRBV7-2,14,CASSETGANTEAFF,TGTGCCAGCAGCGAGACAGGGGCGAACACTGAAGCTTTCTTT
TRBJ2-7,NA,TRBV6-1,17,CASSVNKRFRDSYEQYF,TGTGCCAGCAGTGTAAACAAACGGTTCAGGGACTCCTACGAGCAGTACTTC
TRBJ1-3,NA,TRBV7-2,15,CASSLTQNPGNTIYF,TGTGCCAGCAGCCTAACGCAAAACCCCGGAAACACCATATATTTT
TRBJ1-4,TRBD1,TRBV9,17,CASSVASAGQSNEKLFF,TGTGCCAGCAGCGTAGCTAGCGCGGGACAGAGTAATGAAAAACTGTTTTTT
TRBJ1-3,TRBD1,TRBV11-2,17,CASSLERDRGAGNTIYF,TGTGCCAGCAGCTTAGAACGGGACAGGGGAGCCGGAAACACCATATATTTT
TRBJ2-7,NA,TRBV7-5,15,CARSGGTGGSYEQYF,TGTGCCAGAAGCGGCGGGACAGGGGGCTCCTACGAGCAGTACTTC
TRBJ2-3,TRBD2,TRBV7-6,15,CASSLGSGGAGTQYF,TGTGCCAGCAGCTTAGGGAGCGGGGGGGCCGGTACGCAGTATTTT
TRBJ1-3,NA,TRBV12-5,16,CASGPSVRVEGNTIYF,TGTGCTAGTGGCCCTTCGGTCAGGGTAGAAGGAAACACCATATATTTT
TRBJ2-7,TRBD2,TRBV9,16,CASSPSSAGAGYEQYF,TGTGCCAGCAGCCCTTCATCGGCGGGAGCAGGGTACGAGCAGTACTTC
TRBJ2-1,TRBD2,TRBV5-4,17,CASSLEVLAGVENEQFF,TGTGCCAGCAGCTTGGAGGTCCTAGCGGGAGTGGAAAATGAGCAGTTCTTC
TRBJ2-1,TRBD2,TRBV29-1,15,CSVEDRRGESNEQFF,TGCAGCGTTGAAGATAGGCGGGGGGAAAGCAATGAGCAGTTCTTC
TRBJ2-5,NA,TRBV2,15,CASSSLTGLSETQYF,TGTGCCAGCAGTTCACTCACAGGGCTAAGTGAGACCCAGTACTTC
TRBJ2-7,NA,TRBV6-4,12,CASSAQAYEQYF,TGTGCCAGCAGTGCGCAGGCCTACGAGCAGTACTTC
TRBJ1-3,TRBD1,TRBV29-1,14,CSVADRGGGNTIYF,TGCAGCGTCGCGGACAGGGGAGGCGGAAACACCATATATTTT
TRBJ2-7,TRBD2,TRBV5-1,17,CASSPGLAGLGSYEQYF,TGCGCCAGCAGCCCGGGACTAGCGGGACTCGGGTCCTACGAGCAGTACTTC
TRBJ2-5,TRBD2,TRBV7-2,16,CASSLDTSGSEETQYF,TGTGCCAGCAGCTTGGACACTAGCGGGAGTGAAGAGACCCAGTACTTC
TRBJ2-3,NA,TRBV18,13,CASSLWLEDTQYF,TGTGCCAGCTCACTCTGGCTAGAGGATACGCAGTATTTT
TRBJ2-1,NA,TRBV7-7,14,CASSYGTRSGEQFF,TGTGCCAGCAGCTACGGGACTCGTTCAGGGGAGCAGTTCTTC
TRBJ2-3,TRBD2,TRBV5-1,19,CASSFSGSPSWGSTDTQYF,TGCGCCAGCAGCTTTAGCGGGAGTCCTTCCTGGGGTAGCACAGATACGCAGTATTTT
TRBJ2-5,TRBD2,TRBV12-5,14,CASGPGLAEETQYF,TGTGCTAGTGGCCCGGGACTAGCGGAAGAGACCCAGTACTTC
TRBJ1-2,NA,TRBV5-1,16,CASSLGIFRGNYGYTF,TGCGCCAGCAGCTTGGGTATTTTCCGGGGTAACTATGGCTACACCTTC
TRBJ2-7,NA,TRBV7-8,17,CASSLNVGLPGNREQYF,TGTGCCAGCAGCTTGAATGTGGGACTCCCAGGAAACCGGGAGCAGTACTTC
TRBJ2-7,TRBD2,TRBV18,17,CASSPPSGLPLGYEQYF,TGTGCCAGCTCACCACCCTCGGGACTACCTCTGGGCTACGAGCAGTACTTC
TRBJ1-6,NA,TRBV14,13,CASSPPRNSPLHF,TGTGCCAGCTCCCCCCCGAGAAATTCACCCCTCCACTTT
TRBJ1-1,NA,TRBV6-5,13,CASSYGQPGQAFF,TGTGCCAGCAGTTACGGACAGCCAGGGCAAGCTTTCTTT
TRBJ2-1,TRBD2,TRBV7-9,12,CATGGIYNEQFF,TGTGCCACGGGAGGGATATACAATGAGCAGTTCTTC
TRBJ1-4,NA,TRBV2,16,CAILGGLTATNEKLFF,TGTGCCATCCTGGGTGGCTTGACAGCAACTAATGAAAAACTGTTTTTT
TRBJ1-4,TRBD1,TRBV28,13,CASSWDSNEKLFF,TGTGCCAGCAGCTGGGACAGTAATGAAAAACTGTTTTTT
TRBJ2-7,NA,TRBV10-2,16,CASSDHGRQGWDEQYF,TGCGCCAGCAGTGACCACGGGCGGCAGGGATGGGACGAGCAGTACTTC
TRBJ2-7,NA,TRBV15,15,CATSRVAFITYEQYF,TGTGCCACCAGCAGAGTAGCCTTCATAACCTACGAGCAGTACTTC
TRBJ2-4,NA,TRBV28,17,CASSFLSGPLTKNIQYF,TGTGCCAGCAGTTTTTTGTCAGGGCCCCTAACCAAAAACATTCAGTACTTC
TRBJ2-7,TRBD1,TRBV18,15,CASSPWDSSSYEQYF,TGTGCCAGCTCACCGTGGGACAGTAGCTCCTACGAGCAGTACTTC
TRBJ2-7,NA,TRBV9,18,CASSVAYSIVTGLYEQYF,TGTGCCAGCAGCGTAGCCTATTCGATCGTGACAGGACTTTACGAGCAGTACTTC
TRBJ2-3,NA,TRBV5-1,16,CASSLAQGGSTDTQYF,TGCGCCAGCAGCTTGGCACAGGGTGGTAGCACAGATACGCAGTATTTT
TRBJ2-7,TRBD1,TRBV11-2,18,CASSQHLVGTGASYEQYF,TGTGCCAGCAGCCAGCACCTAGTGGGGACAGGGGCCTCCTACGAGCAGTACTTC
TRBJ1-1,TRBD1,TRBV7-3,14,CASSSTLTGGLTFF,TGTGCCAGCAGCTCCACTTTGACAGGGGGTTTGACTTTCTTT
TRBJ1-4,NA,TRBV7-9,14,CASSQGRGNEKLFF,TGTGCCAGCAGCCAAGGGAGGGGTAATGAAAAACTGTTTTTT
TRBJ1-4,TRBD1,TRBV7-2,16,CASSPSGGQGEEKLFF,TGTGCCAGCAGCCCAAGTGGGGGACAGGGGGAGGAAAAACTGTTTTTT